This passage covers 25 T cell receptor beta chains from one sample sequenced in a study of cytomegalovirus exposure and HLA in healthy donors. The protocol was immunoSEQ multiplex PCR, while the TCRdb copy is restricted to in-frame clones and leaves out a portion. The sample gives about 170,000 clones, approximately 87% of which show up once; roughly 1.4% is in the top ten. The sample consisted of PBMCs. Receptors originate from a woman under 40 in good health and CMV-seronegative.

V usage is TRBV6-1 and J usage is TRBJ2-2, with TRBD1 matching over 7 bases. The germline V gene has CDR1 MNHNS and CDR2 SASEGT. Trimming removed 1 base from V and 1 base from J; junction bases left unmatched: 3. The CDR3 has 16 amino acids. In DNA, the CDR3 is TGTGCCAGCAGTGAAGTGACAGGGTTGAACACCGGGGAGCTGTTTTTT. This encodes CASSEVTGLNTGELFF.

This chain uses TRBV9 with TRBJ2-7; 9 bases agree with TRBD1. The junction had 12 bases not matched to a gene; V was cut back by 0 bases and J by 5 bases. Germline V lookup: CDR1 SGDLS, CDR2 YYNGEE. This CDR3 spans 17 amino acids. CDR3 bases: TGTGCCAGCAGCGTAGATCCGGGACAGGGTATCAAGGACGAGCAGTACTTC. It encodes CASSVDPGQGIKDEQYF.

This clone was observed a single time. The chain employs TRBV6-5 and TRBJ1-1, with TRBD1 identical over 9 bases. Germline trimming cut 4 bases from V and 1 base from J; bases unmatched to any gene: 1. Germline V gives CDR1 MNHEY, CDR2 SVGAGI. This CDR3 has 14 amino acids. CDR3 sequence reads: CASSSGQGNTEAFF. The CDR3 DNA is TGTGCCAGCAGTTCGGGACAGGGGAACACTGAAGCTTTCTTT.

J is TRBJ2-7 and V is TRBV27; 13 bases are shared with TRBD2. The CDR3 has 15 residues. CDR1 is MNHEY and CDR2 is SMNVEV in the germline V gene (reference sequence). With V trimmed by 6 bases and J by 7 bases, 9 bases remained unmatched. CDR3 DNA: TGTGCCAGCAGGACTACACCGGGACTAGCGGGGGAGCAGTACTTC. Its translation is CASRTTPGLAGEQYF.

Only a few counts were recorded for this clone. Within the sample, other DNA sequences also encode this same CDR3. The chain recombines TRBV6-1 with TRBJ1-1; D is ambiguous. CDR1 and CDR2 (germline): MNHNS, SASEGT. The CDR3 extends over 14 amino acids. V dropped 3 bases and J dropped 1 base, with 9 bases sitting between them. The DNA of the CDR3 is TGTGCCAGCAGTGAGTTCCACAGGAACACTGAAGCTTTCTTT. Protein: CASSEFHRNTEAFF.

This chain links TRBV5-4 with TRBJ2-2; unclear D gene. Trimming pared 6 bases from V and 4 bases from J, leaving 13 bases between. CDR3 length: 14 residues. Germline V gene data show CDR1 as SGHNT and CDR2 as YYREEE (reference sequence). For the CDR3, the DNA is TGTGCCAGCACCGACTGGGTACGCACCGGGGAGCTGTTTTTT. Its protein product is CASTDWVRTGELFF.

The chain recombines TRBV2 with TRBJ1-2; TRBD1 matches at 9 bases. Germline V CDR1 and CDR2: SNHLY, FYNNEI. This CDR3 contains 15 residues. J lost 5 bases, V lost 5 bases, and 9 bases had no gene match. The CDR3 DNA follows: TGTGCCAGCAGTCAACAGGGGGCGCAAGGGTATGGCTACACCTTC. This codes for CASSQQGAQGYGYTF.

The rearrangement uses TRBV30 and TRBJ2-7, with 10 bases aligning to TRBD2. This CDR3 region has 17 residues. V shed 3 bases and J 4 bases; nucleotides not matched to a gene: 15. Germline-derived CDR1 and CDR2 are GTSNPN and SVGIG (reference sequence). DNA for the CDR3: TGTGCCTGGAGCCCTCCTAGCGGGGGCTCTTTTTATTACGAGCAGTACTTC. Translated, it gives CAWSPPSGGSFYYEQYF.

CDR3 DNA: TGTGCCAGCAGCTTATGGGCTAGCGGGGCAACCGGGGAGCTGTTTTTT. Translation: CASSLWASGATGELFF. The chain links TRBV11-2 to TRBJ2-2; 9 positions match TRBD2. Trimming removed 2 bases from V and 5 bases from J; junction bases left unmatched: 6. Germline lookup yields CDR1 SGHAT and CDR2 FQNNGV. This CDR3 has 16 residues.

The chain recombines TRBV5-1 with TRBJ1-2; weak D call: TRBD1 (6 bases). CDR3 length: 13 amino acids. CDR1 and CDR2 from the germline V gene are SGHRS and YFSETQ. The ends were cut back, 0 bases at V and 6 bases at J, with 9 bases in the middle. The CDR3 reads CASSLGDTNGYTF. The CDR3 DNA reads TGCGCCAGCAGCTTGGGGGACACCAATGGCTACACCTTC.

The genes are TRBV7-9 and TRBJ2-7; 9 bases agree with TRBD1. Germline CDR1 SEHNR, CDR2 FQNEAQ (reference sequence). The length of the CDR3 is 14 residues. Trimming removed 1 base from V and 3 bases from J; junction bases left unmatched: 1. CDR3 loop: CASSLGDRDYEQYF. Written as DNA, the CDR3 is TGTGCCAGCAGCTTAGGGGACAGGGACTACGAGCAGTACTTC.

This chain connects TRBV2 to TRBJ2-7; 8 bases are a match to TRBD2. Per germline, CDR1 SNHLY and CDR2 FYNNEI. CDR3 length equals 13 residues. J gave up 2 bases and V 7 bases, and 4 bases lay outside the gene matches. DNA for the CDR3: TGTGCCAGCAATTGGCGGGGGGCCTACGAGCAGTACTTC. Its protein product is CASNWRGAYEQYF.

DNA of the CDR3: TGTGCCAGCTCACCAGACAGGAATTGGGAAGAGACCCAGTACTTC. Translation: CASSPDRNWEETQYF. This chain links TRBV18 with TRBJ2-5; TRBD1 might be the D (6 bases). This CDR3 has 15 amino acids. Germline lookup yields CDR1 KGHSH and CDR2 LQKENI. V was shortened by 2 bases and J by 3 bases, with 13 bases between the two germline ends.

The rearrangement links TRBV15 to TRBJ2-5, with 8 positions matching TRBD1. The germline V gene encodes CDR1 LNHNV and CDR2 YYDKDF (reference sequence). V trimming: 5 bases; J trimming: 1 base; junction bases outside the gene matches: 3. The CDR3 loop spans 14 amino acids. The CDR3 here is CATSGGTGQETQYF. The CDR3 nucleotides are TGTGCCACCAGCGGCGGGACAGGCCAAGAGACCCAGTACTTC.

The CDR3 region has the DNA TGCGCCAGCAGCTTGGCAACAGACCCTGAAGCTTTCTTT. Translation: CASSLATDPEAFF. V is TRBV5-1 and J is TRBJ1-1; unclear D gene. The germline gives CDR1 SGHRS, CDR2 YFSETQ. Trimming removed 0 bases at V and 6 bases at J, with 9 bases between. The CDR3 contains 13 residues.

The V gene is TRBV7-9, the J gene TRBJ1-1; D is undetermined. The CDR3 is 14 residues long. V lost 1 base, J lost 1 base, and 7 bases lay in between. Germline assignment: CDR1 SEHNR and CDR2 FQNEAQ (reference sequence). This chain's CDR3 is CASSLDSRNTEAFF. CDR3 in DNA: TGTGCCAGCAGCTTAGACTCTCGGAACACTGAAGCTTTCTTT. The full variable domain, completed using reference TRBV7-9 and TRBJ1-1, is DTGVSQNPRHKITKRGQNVTFRCDPISEHNRLYWYRQTLGQGPEFLTYFQNEAQLEKSRLLSDRFSAERPKGSFSTLEIQRTEQGDSAMYLCASSLDSRNTEAFFGQGTRLTVV.

The V call is TRBV7-6, the J call TRBJ2-1; 7 positions agree with TRBD2. The CDR3 contains 15 residues. Trimming removed 5 bases from V and 3 bases from J; junction bases left unmatched: 7. From germline, CDR1 is SGHVS and CDR2 FNYEAQ. CDR3 in amino acids: CASSQDPSGYNEQFF. DNA for the CDR3: TGTGCCAGCAGCCAAGACCCTAGCGGCTACAATGAGCAGTTCTTC.

There are a few counts of this clone. The gene calls are TRBV5-1 and TRBJ1-1, with 9 bases that match TRBD1. From germline, CDR1 is SGHRS and CDR2 YFSETQ. Unmatched junction bases numbered 11, after V lost 6 bases and J lost 2 bases. The CDR3 runs 16 residues. The CDR3 loop is CASTLRPGQGNTEAFF. The DNA for the CDR3 is TGCGCCAGCACCCTCCGTCCGGGACAGGGAAACACTGAAGCTTTCTTT.

V gene TRBV10-2 combines with J gene TRBJ2-7; D is possibly TRBD2 (6 bases). V lost 6 bases, J lost 2 bases, and 11 bases lay in between. CDR1 WSHSY and CDR2 SAAADI come from the germline V gene. The CDR3 length is 13 residues. In nucleotides, the CDR3 is TGCGCCAGCAGGGAGGGTAGCGCCTACGAGCAGTACTTC. The encoded protein is CASREGSAYEQYF.

The CDR3 sequence: CASSLRGLLTDTQYF. CDR3 coding DNA: TGCGCCAGCAGCTTGAGGGGACTACTCACAGATACGCAGTATTTT. The chain joins TRBV5-1 to TRBJ2-3; 7 bases align to TRBD2. There are 15 residues in the CDR3. The J segment lost 2 bases and the V segment lost 1 base, leaving 4 bases of the junction unmatched. CDR1 SGHRS and CDR2 YFSETQ come from the germline V gene.

The chain joins TRBV5-6 to TRBJ2-1, with 9 nucleotides matching TRBD2. With V trimmed by 2 bases and J by 5 bases, 14 bases remained unmatched. CDR1 is SGHDT and CDR2 is YYEEEE in the germline V gene. The CDR3 loop spans 18 amino acids. CDR3 residues: CASSFYVAGGLGNNEQFF. The DNA of the CDR3 is TGTGCCAGCAGCTTTTACGTTGCGGGGGGGCTTGGAAACAATGAGCAGTTCTTC.

The V call is TRBV5-1, the J call TRBJ1-4; 8 bases are a match to TRBD1. The CDR3 contains 18 residues. Trimming at V came to 3 bases and at J to 7 bases, leaving 17 bases not matched to a gene. The germline CDR1 and CDR2 sequences are SGHRS and YFSETQ. CDR3 bases: TGCGCCAGCAGCTGGGGGGTTTTAACGGACAGGGCCCGTGAAAAACTGTTTTTT. Protein product: CASSWGVLTDRAREKLFF.

The gene calls are TRBV2 and TRBJ1-5; D gene ambiguous. The V gene lost 5 bases and the J gene lost 9 bases, with 17 bases spanning the gap. Germline values: CDR1 SNHLY, CDR2 FYNNEI. This CDR3 spans 14 amino acids. The CDR3 region is CASSLLRAGGPQHF. In DNA form, the CDR3 reads TGTGCCAGCAGTTTATTGAGGGCAGGTGGGCCCCAGCATTTT.

The chain employs TRBV11-2 and TRBJ2-4; D ambiguous. The CDR3 is 16 amino acids. The ends were cut back, 5 bases at V and 0 bases at J, with 14 bases in the middle. CDR1 and CDR2 (germline): SGHAT, FQNNGV. CDR3 nucleotide sequence: TGTGCCAGCAGCGGGCAGAAAGGAATAGCCAAAAACATTCAGTACTTC. Amino acid sequence: CASSGQKGIAKNIQYF.

The CDR3 region is CATSRGGRGKFREQFF. The CDR3 nucleotides read TGTGCCACCAGCAGAGGTGGCAGGGGGAAATTTCGTGAGCAGTTCTTC. This chain links TRBV15 with TRBJ2-1; 7 bases fit TRBD1. Losses at the gene ends were 1 base for V and 9 bases for J; bases not matched to a gene: 12. The CDR3 is 16 amino acids. Germline V lookup: CDR1 LNHNV, CDR2 YYDKDF (reference sequence).